This TCR beta chain was found in a study of cytomegalovirus exposure and HLA in healthy donors. This CDR3 region has 14 residues. V was cut by 1 base and J by 7 bases, with 13 bases left in between. CDR1 is MNHNS, CDR2 SASEGT, per germline. Sequenced by immunoSEQ multiplex PCR; TCRdb stores in-frame clones only, minus some. The sample consists of around 120,000 clones, 70% to 90% of them appearing once. The sample taken for sequencing was PBMCs. This receptor was obtained from a young man in good health and CMV-seropositive. V gene TRBV6-1 combines with J gene TRBJ1-1; D is unclear. The CDR3 coding sequence is TGTGCCAGCAGTGAAGGTCACGATTCCTATGAAGCTTTCTTT. It translates to CASSEGHDSYEAFF.